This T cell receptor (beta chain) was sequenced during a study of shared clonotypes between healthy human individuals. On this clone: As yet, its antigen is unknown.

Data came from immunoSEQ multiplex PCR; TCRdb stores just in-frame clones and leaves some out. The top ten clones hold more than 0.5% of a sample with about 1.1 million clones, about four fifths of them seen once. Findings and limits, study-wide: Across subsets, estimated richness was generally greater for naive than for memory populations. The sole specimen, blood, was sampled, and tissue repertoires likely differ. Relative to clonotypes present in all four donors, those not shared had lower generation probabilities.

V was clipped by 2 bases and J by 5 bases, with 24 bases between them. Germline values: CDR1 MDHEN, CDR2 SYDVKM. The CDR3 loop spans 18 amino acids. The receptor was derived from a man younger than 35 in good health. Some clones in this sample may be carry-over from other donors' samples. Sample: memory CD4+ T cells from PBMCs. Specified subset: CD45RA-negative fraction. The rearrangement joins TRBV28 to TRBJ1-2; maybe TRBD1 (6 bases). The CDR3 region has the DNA TGTGCCAGCAGTTTACCGCAGGGGTCCACACTACGGGGATATGGCTACACCTTC. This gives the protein CASSLPQGSTLRGYGYTF.